The subject of this entry is one T cell receptor beta chain. The data belong to a study of identical twins. V dropped 2 bases and J dropped 3 bases, with 13 bases sitting between them. The CDR3 has 16 amino acids. Germline V gives CDR1 MDHEN, CDR2 SYDVKM. Unique molecular identifiers were present on the cDNA, and a universal primer site came from template switching. Via MiXCR, TCRdb re-called the 5' RACE reads, giving one row per CDR3 protein. The data hold around 490,000 distinct CDR3 sequences, with more than 20% observed a single time. The donors were all healthy and Caucasian. The data were also submitted as part of a second study, on yellow fever vaccine responses in identical twins.

The source material was CD4+ T cells sorted from blood. The gene calls are TRBV28 and TRBJ2-2; no clear D gene. The source of this sequence is a woman younger than 30 in good health. CDR3 bases: TGTGCCAGCAGTTTAGAACGCCTATGGGACACCGGGGAGCTGTTTTTT. Translation: CASSLERLWDTGELFF.